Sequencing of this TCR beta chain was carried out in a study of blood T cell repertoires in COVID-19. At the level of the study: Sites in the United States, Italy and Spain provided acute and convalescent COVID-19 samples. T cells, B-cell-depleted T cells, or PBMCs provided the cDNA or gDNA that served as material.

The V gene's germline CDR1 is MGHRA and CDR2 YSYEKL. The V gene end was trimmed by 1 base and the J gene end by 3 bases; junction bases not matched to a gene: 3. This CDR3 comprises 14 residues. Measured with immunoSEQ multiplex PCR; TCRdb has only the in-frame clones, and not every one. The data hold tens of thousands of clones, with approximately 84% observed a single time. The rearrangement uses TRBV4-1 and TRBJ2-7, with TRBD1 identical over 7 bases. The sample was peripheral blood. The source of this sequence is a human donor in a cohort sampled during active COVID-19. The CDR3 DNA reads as TGCGCCAGCAGCCAAGGGGCAGGGGGCTACGAGCAGTACTTC. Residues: CASSQGAGGYEQYF.